This TCR beta chain was sequenced in a study of graft-versus-host responses after intestinal transplantation. Study-level results: The recipient marrow held GvH clones, and some of them showed up first in ileum or blood.

Libraries were prepared by immunoSEQ multiplex PCR; TCRdb keeps only in-frame clonotypes and omits some of them. Of approximately 90,000 clones listed, approximately 94% were seen once; the top ten hold more than 1.5%. As regards this clone: Its antigen is unidentified.

Germline-derived CDR1 and CDR2 are MNHEY and SVGAGI. The CDR3 runs to 15 residues. Trimming took 2 bases from V and 1 from J; bases not matched to a gene: 2. This receptor was taken from a human donor who received an intestinal transplant. The V call is TRBV6-5, the J call TRBJ2-5, with 9 bases lining up with TRBD1. Sequencing used unstimulated CD8+ T cells sorted from spleen or lymph node cells, obtained before intestinal transplant. The DNA of the CDR3 is TGTGCCAGCAGTTACGGGACAGGGACCCAAGAGACCCAGTACTTC. This codes for CASSYGTGTQETQYF.